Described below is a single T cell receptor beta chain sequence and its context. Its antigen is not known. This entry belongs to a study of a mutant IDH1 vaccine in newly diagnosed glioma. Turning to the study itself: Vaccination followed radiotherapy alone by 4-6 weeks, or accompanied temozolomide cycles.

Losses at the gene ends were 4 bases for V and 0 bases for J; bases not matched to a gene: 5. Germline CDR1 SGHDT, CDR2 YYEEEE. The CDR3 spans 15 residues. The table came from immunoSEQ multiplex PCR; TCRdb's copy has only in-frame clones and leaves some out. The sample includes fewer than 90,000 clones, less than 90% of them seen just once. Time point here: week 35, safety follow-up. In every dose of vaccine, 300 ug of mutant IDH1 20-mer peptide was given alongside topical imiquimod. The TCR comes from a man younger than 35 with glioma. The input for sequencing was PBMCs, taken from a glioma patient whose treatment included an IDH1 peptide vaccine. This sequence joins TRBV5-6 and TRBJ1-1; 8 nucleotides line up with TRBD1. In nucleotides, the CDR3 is TGTGCCAGCAGCCTTATCAGGGGGCTGAACACTGAAGCTTTCTTT. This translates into CASSLIRGLNTEAFF.